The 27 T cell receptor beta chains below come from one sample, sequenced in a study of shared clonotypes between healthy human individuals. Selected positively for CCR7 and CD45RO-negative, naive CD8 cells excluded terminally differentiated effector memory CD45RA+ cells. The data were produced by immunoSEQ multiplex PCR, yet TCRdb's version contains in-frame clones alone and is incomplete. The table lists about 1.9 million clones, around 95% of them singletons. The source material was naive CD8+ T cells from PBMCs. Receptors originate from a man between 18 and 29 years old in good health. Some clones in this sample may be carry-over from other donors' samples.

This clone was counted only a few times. CDR3: CASSNFRTVQNYGYTF. CDR3 nucleotides: TGTGCCAGCTCAAACTTCAGGACAGTACAAAACTATGGCTACACCTTC. The rearrangement links TRBV18 to TRBJ1-2, with D tentatively TRBD1 (6 bases). Between the trimmed V and J ends, which lost 5 bases and 2 bases, there was a span of 18 bases. Germline V gives CDR1 KGHSH, CDR2 LQKENI. This CDR3 region has 16 residues.

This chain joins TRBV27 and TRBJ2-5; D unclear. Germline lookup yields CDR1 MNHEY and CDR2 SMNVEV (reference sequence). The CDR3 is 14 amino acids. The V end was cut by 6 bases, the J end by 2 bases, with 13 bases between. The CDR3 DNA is TGTGCCAGCAGGATCGACGGAATGCAAGAGACCCAGTACTTC. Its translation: CASRIDGMQETQYF.

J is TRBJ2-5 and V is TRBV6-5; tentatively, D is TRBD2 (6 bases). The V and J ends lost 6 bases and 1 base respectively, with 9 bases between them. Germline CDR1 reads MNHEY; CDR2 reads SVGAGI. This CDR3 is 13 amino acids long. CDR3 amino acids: CASSWGLQETQYF. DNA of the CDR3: TGTGCCAGCAGCTGGGGACTCCAAGAGACCCAGTACTTC.

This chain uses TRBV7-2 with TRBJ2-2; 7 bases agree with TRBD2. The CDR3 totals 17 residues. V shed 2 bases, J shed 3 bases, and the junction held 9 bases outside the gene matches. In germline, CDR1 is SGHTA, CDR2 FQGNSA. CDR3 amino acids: CASSLKFGGGDTGELFF. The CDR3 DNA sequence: TGTGCCAGCAGCTTAAAGTTTGGGGGAGGGGACACCGGGGAGCTGTTTTTT.

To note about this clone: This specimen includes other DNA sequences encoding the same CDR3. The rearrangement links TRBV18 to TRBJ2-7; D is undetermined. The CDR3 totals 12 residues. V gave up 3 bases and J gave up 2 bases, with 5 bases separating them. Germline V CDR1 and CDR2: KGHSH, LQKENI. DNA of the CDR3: TGTGCCAGCTCACCTGAGACCTACGAGCAGTACTTC. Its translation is CASSPETYEQYF.

The CDR3: CASSPKTSGYYEQYF. In nucleotides, the CDR3 is TGTGCCAGCAGTCCGAAGACTAGCGGATACTACGAGCAGTACTTC. The V gene is TRBV28, the J gene TRBJ2-7, with 9 bases that match TRBD2. Germline CDR1 is MDHEN and CDR2 is SYDVKM. Trimming removed 5 bases from V and 3 bases from J; junction bases left unmatched: 8. This CDR3 region has 15 residues.

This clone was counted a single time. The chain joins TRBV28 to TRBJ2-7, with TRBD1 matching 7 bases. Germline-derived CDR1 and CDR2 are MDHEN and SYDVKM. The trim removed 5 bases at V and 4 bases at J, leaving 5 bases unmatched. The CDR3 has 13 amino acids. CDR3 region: CASSPDRYYEQYF. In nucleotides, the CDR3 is TGTGCCAGCAGTCCGGACAGGTATTACGAGCAGTACTTC. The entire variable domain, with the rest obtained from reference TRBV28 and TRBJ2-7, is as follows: DVKVTQSSRYLVKRTGEKVFLECVQDMDHENMFWYRQDPGLGLRLIYFSYDVKMKEKGDIPEGYSVSREKKERFSLILESASTNQTSMYLCASSPDRYYEQYFGPGTRLTVT.

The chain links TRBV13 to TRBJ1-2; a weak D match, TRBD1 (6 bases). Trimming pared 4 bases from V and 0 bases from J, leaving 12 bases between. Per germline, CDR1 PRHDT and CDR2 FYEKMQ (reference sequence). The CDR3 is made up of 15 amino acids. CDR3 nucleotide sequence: TGTGCCAGCAGCTCGCGGACAGCTGCTAACTATGGCTACACCTTC. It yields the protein CASSSRTAANYGYTF.

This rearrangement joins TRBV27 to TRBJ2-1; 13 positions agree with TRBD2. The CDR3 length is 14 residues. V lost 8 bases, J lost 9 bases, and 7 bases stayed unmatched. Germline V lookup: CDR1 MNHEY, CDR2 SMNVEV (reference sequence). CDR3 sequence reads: CASGLAGVASEQFF. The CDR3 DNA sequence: TGTGCCAGCGGACTAGCGGGAGTAGCAAGTGAGCAGTTCTTC.

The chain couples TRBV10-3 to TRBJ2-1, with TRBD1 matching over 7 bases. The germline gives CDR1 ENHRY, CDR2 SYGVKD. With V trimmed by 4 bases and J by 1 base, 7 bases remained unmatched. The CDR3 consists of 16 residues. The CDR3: CAISAAQGSSYNEQFF. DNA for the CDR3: TGTGCCATCAGTGCTGCACAGGGGTCGTCCTACAATGAGCAGTTCTTC.

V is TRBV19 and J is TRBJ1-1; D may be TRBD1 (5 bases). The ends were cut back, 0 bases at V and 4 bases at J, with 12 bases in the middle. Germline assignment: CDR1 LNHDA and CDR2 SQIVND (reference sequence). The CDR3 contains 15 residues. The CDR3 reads CASSIDLGGATEAFF. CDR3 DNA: TGTGCCAGTAGTATAGATCTTGGCGGGGCCACTGAAGCTTTCTTT.

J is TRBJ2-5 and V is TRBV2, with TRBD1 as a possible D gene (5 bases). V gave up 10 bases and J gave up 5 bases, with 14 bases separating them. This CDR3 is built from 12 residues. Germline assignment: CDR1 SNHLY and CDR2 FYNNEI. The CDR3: CATTRVWETQYF. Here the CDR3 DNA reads TGTGCCACAACCAGGGTATGGGAGACCCAGTACTTC.

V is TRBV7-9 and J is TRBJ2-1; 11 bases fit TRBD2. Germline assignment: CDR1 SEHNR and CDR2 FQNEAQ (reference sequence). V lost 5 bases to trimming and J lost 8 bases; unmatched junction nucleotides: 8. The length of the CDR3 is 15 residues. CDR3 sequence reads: CASSLTSGSGDEQFF. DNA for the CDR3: TGTGCCAGCAGCCTAACTAGCGGGAGCGGGGATGAGCAGTTCTTC.

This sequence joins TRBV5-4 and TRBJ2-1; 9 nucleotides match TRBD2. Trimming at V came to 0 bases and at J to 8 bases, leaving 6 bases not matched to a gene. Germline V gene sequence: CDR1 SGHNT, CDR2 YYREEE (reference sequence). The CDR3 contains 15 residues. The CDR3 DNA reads TGTGCCAGCAGCTTGGCCGGGACTAGCTTCTATGAGCAGTTCTTC. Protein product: CASSLAGTSFYEQFF.

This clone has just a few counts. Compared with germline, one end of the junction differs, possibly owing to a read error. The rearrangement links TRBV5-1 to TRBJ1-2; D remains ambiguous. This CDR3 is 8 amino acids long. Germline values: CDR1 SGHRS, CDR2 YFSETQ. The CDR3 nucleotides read TGCGCCAGCAGTTATCCAGTCTTC. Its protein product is CASSYPVF. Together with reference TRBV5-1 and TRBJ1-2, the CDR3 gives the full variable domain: KAGVTQTPRYLIKTRGQQVTLSCSPISGHRSVSWYQQTPGQGLQFLFEYFSETQRNKGNFPGRFSGRQFSNSRSEMNVSTLELGDSALYLCASSYPVFGSGTRLTVV.

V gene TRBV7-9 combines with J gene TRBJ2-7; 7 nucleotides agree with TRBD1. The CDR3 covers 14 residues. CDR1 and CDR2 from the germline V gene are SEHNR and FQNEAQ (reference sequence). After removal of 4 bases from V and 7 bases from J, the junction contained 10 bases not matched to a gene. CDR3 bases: TGTGCCAGCAGCTCTTCGACAGGGCGGAGGGAGCAGTACTTC. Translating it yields CASSSSTGRREQYF.

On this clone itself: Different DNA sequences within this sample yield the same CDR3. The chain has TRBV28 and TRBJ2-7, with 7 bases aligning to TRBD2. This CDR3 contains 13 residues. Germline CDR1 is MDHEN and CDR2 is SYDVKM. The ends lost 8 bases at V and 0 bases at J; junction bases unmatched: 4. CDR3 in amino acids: CASSGGSSYEQYF. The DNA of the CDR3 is TGTGCCAGCTCCGGGGGGAGCTCCTACGAGCAGTACTTC.

The CDR3 DNA is TGTGCCAGCAGCTTAACTCCGGGAAGGGGAGAGACCCAGTACTTC. Translated, it gives CASSLTPGRGETQYF. The genes are TRBV7-3 and TRBJ2-5; perhaps D is TRBD1 or TRBD2 (5 bases each). The CDR3 has 15 amino acids. The V and J ends lost 0 bases and 4 bases respectively, with 12 bases between them. CDR1 and CDR2 (germline): SGHTA, FQGTGA.

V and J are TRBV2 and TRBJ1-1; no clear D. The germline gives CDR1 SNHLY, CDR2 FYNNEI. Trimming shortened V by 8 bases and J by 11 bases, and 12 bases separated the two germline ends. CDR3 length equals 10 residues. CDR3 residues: CASRGRLAFF. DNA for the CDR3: TGTGCCAGCCGGGGTCGGTTGGCTTTCTTT.

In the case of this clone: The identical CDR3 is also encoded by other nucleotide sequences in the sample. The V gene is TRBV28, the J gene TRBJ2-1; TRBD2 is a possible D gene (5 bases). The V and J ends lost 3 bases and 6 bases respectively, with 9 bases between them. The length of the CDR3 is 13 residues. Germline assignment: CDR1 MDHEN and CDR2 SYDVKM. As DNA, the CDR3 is TGTGCCAGCAGTTTGTCCGGAGGCAATGAGCAGTTCTTC. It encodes CASSLSGGNEQFF.

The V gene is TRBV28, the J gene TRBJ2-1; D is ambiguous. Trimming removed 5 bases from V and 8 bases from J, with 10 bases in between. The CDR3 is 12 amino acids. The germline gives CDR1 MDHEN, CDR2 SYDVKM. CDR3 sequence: CASSHRHHEQFF. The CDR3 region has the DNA TGTGCCAGCAGTCATAGACATCATGAGCAGTTCTTC.

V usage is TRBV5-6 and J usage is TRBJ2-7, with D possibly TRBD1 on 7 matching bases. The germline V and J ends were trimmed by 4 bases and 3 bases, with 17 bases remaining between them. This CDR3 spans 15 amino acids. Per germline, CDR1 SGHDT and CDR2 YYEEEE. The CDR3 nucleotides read TGTGCCAGCAGCAAGTTTGGACAGGAGGGCTACGAGCAGTACTTC. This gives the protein CASSKFGQEGYEQYF.

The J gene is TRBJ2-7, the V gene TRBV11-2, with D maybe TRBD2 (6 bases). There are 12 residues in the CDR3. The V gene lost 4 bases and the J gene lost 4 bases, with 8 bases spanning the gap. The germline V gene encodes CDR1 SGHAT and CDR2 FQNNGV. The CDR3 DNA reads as TGTGCCAGCAGCTGGGGGGAGTACGAGCAGTACTTC. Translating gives CASSWGEYEQYF.

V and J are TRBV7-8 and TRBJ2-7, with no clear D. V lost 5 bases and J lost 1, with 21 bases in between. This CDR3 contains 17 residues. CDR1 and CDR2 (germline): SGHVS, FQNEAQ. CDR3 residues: CASSPSQPGQVSYEQYF. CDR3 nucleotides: TGTGCCAGCAGCCCAAGCCAACCGGGCCAAGTTTCCTACGAGCAGTACTTC.

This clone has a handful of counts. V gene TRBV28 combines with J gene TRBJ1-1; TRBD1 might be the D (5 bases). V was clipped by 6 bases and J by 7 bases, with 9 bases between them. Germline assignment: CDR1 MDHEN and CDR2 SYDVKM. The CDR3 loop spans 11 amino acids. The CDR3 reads CASRRDVEAFF. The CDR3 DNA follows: TGTGCCAGCAGGAGGGACGTTGAAGCTTTCTTT. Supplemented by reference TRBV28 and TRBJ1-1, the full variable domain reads DVKVTQSSRYLVKRTGEKVFLECVQDMDHENMFWYRQDPGLGLRLIYFSYDVKMKEKGDIPEGYSVSREKKERFSLILESASTNQTSMYLCASRRDVEAFFGQGTRLTVV.

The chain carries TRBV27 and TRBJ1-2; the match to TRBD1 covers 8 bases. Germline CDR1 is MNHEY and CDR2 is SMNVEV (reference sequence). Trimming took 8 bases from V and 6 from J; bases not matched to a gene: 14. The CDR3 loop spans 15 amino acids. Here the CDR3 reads CASRRGYGQGHGYTF. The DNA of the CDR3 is TGTGCCAGCCGCCGGGGCTACGGACAGGGCCATGGCTACACCTTC.

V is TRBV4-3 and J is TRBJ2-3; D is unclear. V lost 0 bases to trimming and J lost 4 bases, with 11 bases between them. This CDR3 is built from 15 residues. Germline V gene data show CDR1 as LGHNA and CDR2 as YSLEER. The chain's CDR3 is CASSQEGYGADTQYF. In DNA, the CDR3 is TGCGCCAGCAGCCAAGAGGGGTATGGGGCAGATACGCAGTATTTT.